This T cell receptor beta chain came from a study of OX40 agonist ivuxolimab in advanced cancers. Study-wide context: Ivuxolimab was a fully human IgG2 agonistic monoclonal antibody targeting the costimulatory receptor OX40 (CD134). Intravenous ivuxolimab was administered to patients every 2 weeks at six dose levels: 0.01, 0.1, 0.3, 1.5, 3 and 10 mg/kg. Of the approximately 50 patients in dose escalation, approximately 20 had hepatocellular carcinoma, some 15 had melanoma, 9 had renal cell carcinoma and 9 had head and neck cancer. In the dose-escalation cohort, roughly four fifths of patients were male, and the mean age was around 60 years, with a range of roughly 20 to 80. Prior anti-PD-1, anti-PD-L1 or anti-CTLA-4 therapy was permitted, and approximately 41% of dose-escalation patients had received checkpoint inhibitors. Partial responses were achieved by three dose-escalation patients, of whom one had hepatocellular carcinoma and two had cutaneous melanoma. Peripheral TCRbeta sequencing aimed to test whether ivuxolimab altered TCR sequence diversity and caused clonal T-cell expansion. The monotherapy dose-escalation portion (N of about 47 patients) of the phase I ivuxolimab trial is reported in the paper.

Patients with autoimmune disease history or receiving systemic immunosuppression were excluded from the trial. Peripheral blood for TCR sequencing was collected from all dose cohorts at baseline, on cycle 4 day 1, and on cycle 7 day 1. The samples were taken from a phase I, first-in-human, multicenter, open-label dose-escalation trial of ivuxolimab. Adults with locally advanced or metastatic melanoma, renal cell, hepatocellular, or head and neck squamous cell carcinoma were enrolled in the trial. Before TCR sequencing, CD4+ and CD8+ T cells were separately sorted from peripheral blood. Genomic DNA was extracted from sorted cells for sequencing of the TCRbeta CDR3 region. The immunoSEQ Assay was used to sequence the TCRbeta CDR3 regions. TCRdb retrieved this table from immuneACCESS and kept in-frame rearrangements only. Not all clones are present; in checked studies, unresolved V genes account for under half, and no reason is known for the remainder. The sample records 75,000 to 100,000 clones, about 90% of which are singletons. Roughly 5% of the sample is held by the ten biggest clonotypes.

Study-level results and caveats: Low levels of normalized T-cell clonal expansion were also seen in some nonresponding patients. After ivuxolimab, expanded clones were on average more numerous among CD8+ T cells than among CD4+ T cells. The antigen specificity of the peripheral T cells that underwent clonal expansion was not determined. Clonal expansion of both CD4+ and CD8+ blood T cells was observed from baseline to week 6 at doses 0.1 to 3.0 mg/kg. In the 0.1-3.0 mg/kg groups, partial responders had among the lowest normalized peripheral clonal expansion, particularly in CD8+ T cells.

With respect to this clone: The target of this receptor is not known. Per-nucleotide qualities are absent, and no much larger clonotype sits a single base away.

This clonotype was sampled from an adult with an advanced solid tumor such as melanoma, head and neck, liver or kidney cancer. The material was CD4+ or CD8+ T cells sorted from blood, obtained in a trial of the OX40 agonist ivuxolimab.

The DNA reads as follows: TGTGCCAGCAGCCTAAATAGCGTCAGCACAGATACGCAGTATTTT. Its translation is CASSLNSVSTDTQYF. The sequence is built from TRBV7-2 and TRBJ2-3; perhaps TRBD2 is the D gene, with 5 bases matching. The CDR3 spans 15 residues, from the cysteine through the phenylalanine. Of all the DNA, just the CDR3 is kept, 45 bases in frame from base 1. The junction shows trimming of 5 bases on V and 0 bases on J, plus 12 bases between the germline ends. CDR1 and CDR2, looked up from the germline V gene, are SGHTA and FQGNSA.